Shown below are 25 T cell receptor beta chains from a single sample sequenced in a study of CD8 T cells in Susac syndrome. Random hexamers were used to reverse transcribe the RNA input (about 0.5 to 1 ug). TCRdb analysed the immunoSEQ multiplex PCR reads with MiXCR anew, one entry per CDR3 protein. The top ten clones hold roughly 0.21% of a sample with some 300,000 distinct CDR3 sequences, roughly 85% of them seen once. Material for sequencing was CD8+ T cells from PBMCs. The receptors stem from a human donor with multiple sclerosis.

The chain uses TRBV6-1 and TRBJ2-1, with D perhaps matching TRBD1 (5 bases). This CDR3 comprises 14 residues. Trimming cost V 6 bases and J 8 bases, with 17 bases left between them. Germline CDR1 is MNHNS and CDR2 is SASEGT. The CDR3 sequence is CASSIITGSDEQFF. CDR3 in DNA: TGTGCCAGCAGCATAATAACAGGTAGTGATGAGCAGTTCTTC.

The CDR3 is CATSSRTLETQYF. In DNA, the CDR3 is TGTGCCACCAGCTCTCGTACCCTTGAGACCCAGTACTTC. This chain links TRBV15 with TRBJ2-5; D is unresolved. Germline assignment: CDR1 LNHNV and CDR2 YYDKDF (reference sequence). Trimming removed 5 bases at V and 5 bases at J, with 12 bases between. The CDR3 consists of 13 residues.

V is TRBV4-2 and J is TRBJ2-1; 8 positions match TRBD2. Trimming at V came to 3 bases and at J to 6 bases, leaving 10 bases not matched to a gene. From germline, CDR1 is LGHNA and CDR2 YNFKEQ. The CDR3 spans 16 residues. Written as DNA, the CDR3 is TGTGCCAGCAGCCAGTGGGACTCCGGGGGGGGCAATGAGCAGTTCTTC. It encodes CASSQWDSGGGNEQFF.

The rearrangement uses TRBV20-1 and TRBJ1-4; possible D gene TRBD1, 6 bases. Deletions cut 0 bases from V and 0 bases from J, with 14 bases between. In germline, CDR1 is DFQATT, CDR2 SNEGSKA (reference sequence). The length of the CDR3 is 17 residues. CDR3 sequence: CSARDLAGAATNEKLFF. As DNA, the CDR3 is TGCAGTGCTAGAGATCTAGCGGGGGCGGCAACTAATGAAAAACTGTTTTTT.

The CDR3 nucleotides are TGTGCCAGCCGTTCTTATCTCAGGGGGACGGAAAACACCATATATTTT. Protein: CASRSYLRGTENTIYF. V usage is TRBV27 and J usage is TRBJ1-3; 7 bases map to TRBD1. The CDR3 is 16 amino acids. The ends lost 8 bases at V and 6 bases at J; junction bases unmatched: 16. The germline V gene encodes CDR1 MNHEY and CDR2 SMNVEV (reference sequence).

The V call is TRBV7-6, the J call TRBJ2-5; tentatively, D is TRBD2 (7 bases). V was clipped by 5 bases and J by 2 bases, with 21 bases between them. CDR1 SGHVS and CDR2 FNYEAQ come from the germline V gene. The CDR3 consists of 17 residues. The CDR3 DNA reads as TGTGCCAGCAGCCCCTCAGGGGCTAGCGGAATACAAGAGACCCAGTACTTC. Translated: CASSPSGASGIQETQYF.

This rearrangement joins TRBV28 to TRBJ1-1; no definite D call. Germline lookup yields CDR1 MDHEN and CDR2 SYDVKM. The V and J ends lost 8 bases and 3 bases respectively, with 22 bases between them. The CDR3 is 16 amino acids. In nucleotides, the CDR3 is TGTGCCAGCCCATCTCCTGAACCTCAGGTGGACACTGAAGCTTTCTTT. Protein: CASPSPEPQVDTEAFF.

CDR3 nucleotide sequence: TGTGCCACGGGACTAGCGGGAGATTTGGATGAGCAGTTCTTC. It codes for CATGLAGDLDEQFF. V gene TRBV10-3 combines with J gene TRBJ2-1, with 14 bases matching TRBD2. This CDR3 contains 14 residues. Trimming cost V 10 bases and J 8 bases; bases outside gene matches: 7. Germline V gene sequence: CDR1 ENHRY, CDR2 SYGVKD.

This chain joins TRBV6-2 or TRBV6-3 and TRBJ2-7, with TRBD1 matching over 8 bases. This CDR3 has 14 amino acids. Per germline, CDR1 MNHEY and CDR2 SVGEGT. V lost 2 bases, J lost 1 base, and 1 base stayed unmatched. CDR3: CASSYTGGSYEQYF. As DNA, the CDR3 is TGTGCCAGCAGTTACACAGGGGGTTCCTACGAGCAGTACTTC.

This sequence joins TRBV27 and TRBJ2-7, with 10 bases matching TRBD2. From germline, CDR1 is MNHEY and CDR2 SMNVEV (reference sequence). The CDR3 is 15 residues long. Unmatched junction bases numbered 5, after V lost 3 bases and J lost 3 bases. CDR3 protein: CASSLIGTSVYEQYF. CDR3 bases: TGTGCCAGCAGTTTGATTGGGACTAGCGTCTACGAGCAGTACTTC.

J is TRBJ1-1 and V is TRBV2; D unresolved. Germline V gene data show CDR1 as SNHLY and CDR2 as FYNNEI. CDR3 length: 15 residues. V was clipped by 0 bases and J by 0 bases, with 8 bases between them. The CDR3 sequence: CASSEAYSVNTEAFF. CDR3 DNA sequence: TGTGCCAGCAGTGAAGCGTATTCAGTGAACACTGAAGCTTTCTTT.

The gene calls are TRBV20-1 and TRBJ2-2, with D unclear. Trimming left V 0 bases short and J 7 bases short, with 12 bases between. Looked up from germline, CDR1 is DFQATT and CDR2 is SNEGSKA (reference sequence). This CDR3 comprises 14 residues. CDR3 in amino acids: CSARDFKKGGELFF. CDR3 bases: TGCAGTGCTAGAGATTTTAAGAAGGGCGGGGAGCTGTTTTTT.

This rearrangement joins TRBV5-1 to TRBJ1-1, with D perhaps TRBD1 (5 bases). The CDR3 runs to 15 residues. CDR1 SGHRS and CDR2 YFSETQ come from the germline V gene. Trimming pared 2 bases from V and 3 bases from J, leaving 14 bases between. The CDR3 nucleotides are TGCGCCAGCAGCTTACAAAATTTGGGGGACACTGAAGCTTTCTTT. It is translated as CASSLQNLGDTEAFF.

The CDR3 spells CATSPDKTGTDTQYF. The CDR3 bases are TGTGCCACCAGTCCGGACAAAACGGGCACAGATACGCAGTATTTT. This chain connects TRBV24-1 to TRBJ2-3, with D possibly TRBD1 on 5 matching bases. V gave up 6 bases and J gave up 1 base, with 13 bases separating them. Germline V lookup: CDR1 KGHDR, CDR2 SFDVKD. The CDR3 is 15 residues long.

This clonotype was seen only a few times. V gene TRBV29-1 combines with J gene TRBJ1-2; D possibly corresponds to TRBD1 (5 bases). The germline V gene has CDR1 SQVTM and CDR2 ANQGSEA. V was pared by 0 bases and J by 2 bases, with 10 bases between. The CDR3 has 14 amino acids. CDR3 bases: TGCAGCGTTGAAGATTCGTCAGGGAACTATGGCTACACCTTC. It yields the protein CSVEDSSGNYGYTF.

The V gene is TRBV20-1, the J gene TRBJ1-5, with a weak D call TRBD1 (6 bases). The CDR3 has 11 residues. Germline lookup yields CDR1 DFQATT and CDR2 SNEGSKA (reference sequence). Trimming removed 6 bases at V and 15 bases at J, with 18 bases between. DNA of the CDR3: TGCAGTGCAAAAGGACCATCGGGGGCGCATTTT. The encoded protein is CSAKGPSGAHF.

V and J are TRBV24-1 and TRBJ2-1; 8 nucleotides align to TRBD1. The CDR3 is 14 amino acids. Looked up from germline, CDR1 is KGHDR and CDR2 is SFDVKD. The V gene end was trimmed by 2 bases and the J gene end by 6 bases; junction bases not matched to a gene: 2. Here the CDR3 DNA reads TGTGCCACCAGTGATTCGGGACAGGTCAATGAGCAGTTCTTC. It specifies CATSDSGQVNEQFF.

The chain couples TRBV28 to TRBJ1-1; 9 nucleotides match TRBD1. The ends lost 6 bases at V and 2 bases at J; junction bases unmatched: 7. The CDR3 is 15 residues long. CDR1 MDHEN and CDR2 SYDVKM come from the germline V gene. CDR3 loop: CASREPDRGNTEAFF. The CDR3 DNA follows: TGTGCCAGCAGGGAGCCGGACAGGGGCAACACTGAAGCTTTCTTT.

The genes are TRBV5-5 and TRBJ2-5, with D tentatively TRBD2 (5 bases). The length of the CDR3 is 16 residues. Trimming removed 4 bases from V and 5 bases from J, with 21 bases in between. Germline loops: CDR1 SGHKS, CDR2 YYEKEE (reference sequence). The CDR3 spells CASSQAYRRMVETQYF. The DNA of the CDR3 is TGTGCCAGCAGCCAAGCCTACCGGAGGATGGTGGAGACCCAGTACTTC.

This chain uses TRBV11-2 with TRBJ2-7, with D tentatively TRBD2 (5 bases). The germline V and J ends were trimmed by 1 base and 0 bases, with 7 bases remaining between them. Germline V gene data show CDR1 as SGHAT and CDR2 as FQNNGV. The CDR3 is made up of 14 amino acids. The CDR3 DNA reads TGTGCCAGCAGCTTAGGGGCGGGCTCCTACGAGCAGTACTTC. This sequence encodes CASSLGAGSYEQYF.

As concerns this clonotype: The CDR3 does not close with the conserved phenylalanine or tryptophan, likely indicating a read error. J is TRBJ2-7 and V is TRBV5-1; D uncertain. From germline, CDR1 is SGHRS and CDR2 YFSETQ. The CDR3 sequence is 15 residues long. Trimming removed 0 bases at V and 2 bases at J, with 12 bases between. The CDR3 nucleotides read TGCGCCAGCAGCTTGGGAGTCAGTCCGACCTACGAGCAGTACCTC. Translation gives CASSLGVSPTYEQYL.

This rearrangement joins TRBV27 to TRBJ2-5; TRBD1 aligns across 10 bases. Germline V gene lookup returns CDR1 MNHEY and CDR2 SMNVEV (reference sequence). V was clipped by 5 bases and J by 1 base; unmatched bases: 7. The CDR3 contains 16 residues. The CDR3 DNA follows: TGTGCCAGCAGTGCCGACAGGGGGCCTGGCCAAGAGACCCAGTACTTC. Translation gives CASSADRGPGQETQYF.

The CDR3 DNA sequence: TGCGCCAGCAGCCAGGGTCGGACTAGCGGCTACGAGCAGTACTTC. It codes for CASSQGRTSGYEQYF. The chain is built from TRBV4-3 and TRBJ2-7; 10 bases line up with TRBD2. The CDR3 totals 15 residues. The germline gives CDR1 LGHNA, CDR2 YSLEER. The V segment lost 3 bases and the J segment 3 bases; nucleotides outside the gene matches: 5.

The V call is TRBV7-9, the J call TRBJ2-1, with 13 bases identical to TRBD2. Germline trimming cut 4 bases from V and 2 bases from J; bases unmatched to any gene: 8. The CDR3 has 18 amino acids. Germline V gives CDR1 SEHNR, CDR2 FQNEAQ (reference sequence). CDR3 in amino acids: CASSSTTGTSGTYNEQFF. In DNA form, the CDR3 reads TGTGCCAGCAGCTCGACCACCGGGACTAGCGGGACCTACAATGAGCAGTTCTTC.

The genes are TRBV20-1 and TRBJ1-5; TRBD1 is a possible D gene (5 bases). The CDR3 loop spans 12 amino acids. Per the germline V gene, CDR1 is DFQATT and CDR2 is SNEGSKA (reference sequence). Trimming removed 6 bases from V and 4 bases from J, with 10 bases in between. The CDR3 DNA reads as TGCAGTGCCAAGGACATTAATCAGCCCCAGCATTTT. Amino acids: CSAKDINQPQHF.